One sample yielded the 11 T cell receptor beta chains listed below, sequenced in a study of T-cell reconstitution after alpha-beta-depleted transplantation in children. It was with unique molecular identifiers that the TCRbeta library was prepared. MiXCR, applied by TCRdb to the PCR reads, yields one record per CDR3 protein. This sample has over 200,000 distinct CDR3 sequences, with 7% to 9% found just once. Sequenced here: PBMCs, mostly from graft donor cells, sampled 360 days after TCRalphabeta/CD19-depleted stem cell transplant. The receptors come from a male patient between 2 and 15 years old who had a stem cell transplant for acute myeloid leukemia, so the T cells may come from the graft donor.

In this sample, this clonotype turned up a few times. The V call is TRBV6-2 or TRBV6-3, the J call TRBJ2-7; TRBD1 matches 7 bases. Germline-derived CDR1 and CDR2 are MNHEY and SVGEGT. The CDR3 runs 19 residues. The V segment lost 5 bases and the J segment 0 bases; nucleotides outside the gene matches: 19. The CDR3: CASSPQLTGRTWSSYEQYF. CDR3 sequence (DNA): TGTGCCAGCAGTCCCCAACTGACAGGGCGTACCTGGAGCTCCTACGAGCAGTACTTC.

This clonotype was picked up a small number of times. V and J are TRBV24-1 and TRBJ2-5; no reliable D call. Looked up from germline, CDR1 is KGHDR and CDR2 is SFDVKD. The V gene lost 6 bases and the J gene lost 4 bases, with 11 bases spanning the gap. This CDR3 has 13 amino acids. The CDR3 DNA follows: TGTGCCACCAGTCCACGGAACGGAGAGACCCAGTACTTC. Translated, it gives CATSPRNGETQYF.

This clonotype has more than one count but fewer than ten. This CDR3 is CASSLWGEVDTQYF. CDR3 DNA: TGCGCCAGCAGCTTGTGGGGCGAGGTGGATACGCAGTATTTT. This chain uses TRBV5-1 with TRBJ2-3; a weak D match, TRBD1 (5 bases). Germline V gene sequence: CDR1 SGHRS, CDR2 YFSETQ. The CDR3 contains 14 residues. The V and J ends lost 1 base and 6 bases respectively, with 12 bases between them.

The gene calls are TRBV12-3 or TRBV12-4 and TRBJ1-3; weak D call: TRBD1 (6 bases). CDR3 length: 16 amino acids. Trimming shortened V by 5 bases and J by 2 bases, and 16 bases separated the two germline ends. The CDR3 sequence is CASSPSGRGTGNTIYF. In DNA form, the CDR3 reads TGTGCCAGCAGTCCCAGTGGGAGGGGGACTGGAAACACCATATATTTT.

This sequence joins TRBV7-2 and TRBJ2-2; no definite D call. Trimming pared 3 bases from V and 6 bases from J, leaving 8 bases between. Germline CDR1 reads SGHTA; CDR2 reads FQGNSA. This CDR3 has 13 amino acids. The CDR3 sequence: CASSLLRSGELFF. Here the CDR3 DNA reads TGTGCCAGCAGCTTGTTAAGGTCCGGGGAGCTGTTTTTT.

The CDR3 DNA reads as TGTGCCAGTAGGCTGGGAGGGGCCCTGCTTATGAACACTGAAGCTTTCTTT. Amino acids: CASRLGGALLMNTEAFF. This chain connects TRBV19 to TRBJ1-1; possible D gene TRBD1, 5 bases. Trimming removed 6 bases at V and 0 bases at J, with 20 bases between. The CDR3 spans 17 residues. CDR1 is LNHDA, CDR2 SQIVND, per germline (reference sequence).

This clonotype was detected ten times or more. The chain is built from TRBV4-1 and TRBJ1-4; TRBD1 is a possible D gene (5 bases). From germline, CDR1 is MGHRA and CDR2 YSYEKL. This CDR3 has 15 amino acids. Trimming cost V 0 bases and J 6 bases, with 11 bases left between them. The DNA for the CDR3 is TGCGCCAGCAGCCAAGAAGGGGCCGAGGATGAAAAACTGTTTTTT. The encoded protein is CASSQEGAEDEKLFF.

This rearrangement joins TRBV12-3 or TRBV12-4 to TRBJ1-1; D gene unclear. The CDR3 runs 15 residues. Deletions cut 7 bases from V and 1 base from J, with 16 bases between. The CDR3 reads CASNLSRRPNTEAFF. The CDR3 DNA sequence: TGTGCCAGCAATCTTTCTCGCCGACCGAACACTGAAGCTTTCTTT.

This clonotype was found many times. The V call is TRBV4-3, the J call TRBJ2-7; the match to TRBD1 covers 11 bases. This CDR3 spans 17 amino acids. The trim removed 2 bases at V and 3 bases at J, leaving 9 bases unmatched. In germline, CDR1 is LGHNA, CDR2 YSLEER. The CDR3 nucleotides read TGCGCCAGCAGCCAACTAGGCGGGACAGGGGGGATCTACGAGCAGTACTTC. Protein product: CASSQLGGTGGIYEQYF.

The table lists this clonotype with a few counts. The rearrangement links TRBV4-3 to TRBJ1-4, with D uncertain. Germline values: CDR1 LGHNA, CDR2 YSLEER. CDR3 size: 16 residues. V lost 0 bases to trimming and J lost 7 bases, with 15 bases between them. This chain's CDR3 is CASSQESDPGGEKLFF. The CDR3 coding sequence is TGCGCCAGCAGCCAAGAGTCGGACCCCGGAGGTGAAAAACTGTTTTTT.

A few counts support this clonotype. V and J are TRBV12-3 or TRBV12-4 and TRBJ2-2, with D unresolved. Trimming removed 3 bases at V and 5 bases at J, with 7 bases between. The CDR3 sequence is 13 residues long. The CDR3 reads CASSFRRTGELFF. CDR3 coding DNA: TGTGCCAGCAGTTTCCGGCGGACCGGGGAGCTGTTTTTT.